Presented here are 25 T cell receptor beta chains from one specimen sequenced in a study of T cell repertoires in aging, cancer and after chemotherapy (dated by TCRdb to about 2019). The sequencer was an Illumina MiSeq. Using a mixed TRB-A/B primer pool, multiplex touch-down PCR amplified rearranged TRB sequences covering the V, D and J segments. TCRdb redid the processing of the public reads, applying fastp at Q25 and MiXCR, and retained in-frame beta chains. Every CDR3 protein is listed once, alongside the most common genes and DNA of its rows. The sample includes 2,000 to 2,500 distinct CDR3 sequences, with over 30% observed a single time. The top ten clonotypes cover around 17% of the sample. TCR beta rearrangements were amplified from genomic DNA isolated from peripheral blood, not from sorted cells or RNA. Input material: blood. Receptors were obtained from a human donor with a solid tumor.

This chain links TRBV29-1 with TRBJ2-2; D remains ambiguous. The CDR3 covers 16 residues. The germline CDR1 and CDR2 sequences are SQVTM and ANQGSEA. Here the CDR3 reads CSARDGKQTNTGELFF. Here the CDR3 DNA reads TGCAGTGCTAGAGATGGGAAACAGACGAACACCGGGGAGCTGTTTTTT.

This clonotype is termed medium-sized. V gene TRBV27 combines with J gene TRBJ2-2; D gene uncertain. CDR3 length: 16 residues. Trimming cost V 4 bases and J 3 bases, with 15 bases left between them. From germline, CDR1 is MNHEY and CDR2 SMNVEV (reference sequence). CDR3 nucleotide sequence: TGTGCCAGCAGTTACAACCACGCTAGTTACACCGGGGAGCTGTTTTTT. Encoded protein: CASSYNHASYTGELFF.

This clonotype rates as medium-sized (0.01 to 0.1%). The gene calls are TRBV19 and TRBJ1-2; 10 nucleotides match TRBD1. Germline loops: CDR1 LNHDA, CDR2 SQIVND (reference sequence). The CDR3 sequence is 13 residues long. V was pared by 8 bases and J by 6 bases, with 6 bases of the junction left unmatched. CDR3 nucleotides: TGTGCCAGTCGGGGACAGGGGTCCGATGGCTACACCTTC. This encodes CASRGQGSDGYTF.

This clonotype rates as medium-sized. This CDR3 reads CASSYSAPYNSPLHF. CDR3 bases: TGTGCCAGCAGTTACTCGGCGCCCTATAATTCACCCCTCCACTTT. This sequence joins TRBV6-5 and TRBJ1-6; D unclear. This CDR3 has 15 residues. Germline loops: CDR1 MNHEY, CDR2 SVGAGI. V was cut by 0 bases and J by 2 bases, with 5 bases left in between.

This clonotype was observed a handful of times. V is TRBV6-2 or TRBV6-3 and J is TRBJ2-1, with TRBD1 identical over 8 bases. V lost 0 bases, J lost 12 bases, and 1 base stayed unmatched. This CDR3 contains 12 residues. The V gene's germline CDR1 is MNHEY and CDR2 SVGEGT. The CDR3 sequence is CASSYSGTGQFF. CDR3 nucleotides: TGTGCCAGCAGTTACTCGGGGACAGGGCAGTTCTTC.

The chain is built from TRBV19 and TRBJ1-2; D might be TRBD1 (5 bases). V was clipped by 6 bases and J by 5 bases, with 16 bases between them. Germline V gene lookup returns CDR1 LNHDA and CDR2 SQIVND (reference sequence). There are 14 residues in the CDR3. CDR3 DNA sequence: TGTGCCAGTAGCCCCCAACGGGGCAGGTATGGCTACACCTTC. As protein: CASSPQRGRYGYTF.

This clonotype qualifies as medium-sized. The chain's CDR3 is CASRTLGNEQFF. DNA of the CDR3: TGTGCCAGCCGCACCCTAGGCAATGAGCAGTTCTTC. The V call is TRBV6-1, the J call TRBJ2-1; D unresolved. In germline, CDR1 is MNHNS, CDR2 SASEGT. The CDR3 covers 12 residues. The V gene lost 8 bases and the J gene lost 6 bases, with 11 bases spanning the gap.

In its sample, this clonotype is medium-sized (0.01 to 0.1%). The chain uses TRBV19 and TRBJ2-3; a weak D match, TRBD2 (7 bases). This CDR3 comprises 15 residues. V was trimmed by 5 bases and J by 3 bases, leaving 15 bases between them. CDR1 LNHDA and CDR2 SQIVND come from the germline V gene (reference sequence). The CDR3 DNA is TGTGCCAGTAGTTTGGCGGGGGCAAAGACAGATACGCAGTATTTT. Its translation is CASSLAGAKTDTQYF.

This CDR3 is CASSPQGGLNTEAFF. The CDR3 bases are TGTGCCAGCAGCCCGCAGGGCGGCTTGAACACTGAAGCTTTCTTT. The chain recombines TRBV7-2 with TRBJ1-1; D perhaps matches TRBD1 (5 bases). Germline V gives CDR1 SGHTA, CDR2 FQGNSA. The CDR3 is 15 residues long. The V and J ends lost 5 bases and 0 bases respectively, with 13 bases between them.

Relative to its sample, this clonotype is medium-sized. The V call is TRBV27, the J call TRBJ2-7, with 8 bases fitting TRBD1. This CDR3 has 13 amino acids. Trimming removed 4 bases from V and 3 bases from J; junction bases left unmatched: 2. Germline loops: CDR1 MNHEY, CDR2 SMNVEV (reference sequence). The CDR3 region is CASSSGTGYEQYF. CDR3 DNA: TGTGCCAGCAGTTCCGGGACAGGCTACGAGCAGTACTTC.

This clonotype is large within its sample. The CDR3 here is CASSLVSTSTDTQYF. The CDR3 DNA follows: TGTGCCAGCAGCTTGGTGAGCACTAGCACAGATACGCAGTATTTT. V and J are TRBV5-4 and TRBJ2-3; D not certain. This CDR3 has 15 amino acids. Per the germline V gene, CDR1 is SGHNT and CDR2 is YYREEE (reference sequence). The germline V and J ends were trimmed by 0 bases and 0 bases, with 8 bases remaining between them.

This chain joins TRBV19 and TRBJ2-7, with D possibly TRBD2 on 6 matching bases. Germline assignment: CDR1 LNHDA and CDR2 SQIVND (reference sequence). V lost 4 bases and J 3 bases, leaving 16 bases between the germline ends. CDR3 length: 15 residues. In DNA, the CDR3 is TGTGCCAGTAGTAGGTCTAGCGATGGAAACTACGAGCAGTACTTC. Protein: CASSRSSDGNYEQYF.

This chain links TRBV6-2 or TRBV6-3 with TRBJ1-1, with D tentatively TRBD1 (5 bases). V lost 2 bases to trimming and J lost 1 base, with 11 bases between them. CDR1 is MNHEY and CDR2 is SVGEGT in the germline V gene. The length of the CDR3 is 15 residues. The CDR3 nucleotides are TGTGCCAGCAGTTACGGACACCCTAGGAACACTGAAGCTTTCTTT. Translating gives CASSYGHPRNTEAFF.

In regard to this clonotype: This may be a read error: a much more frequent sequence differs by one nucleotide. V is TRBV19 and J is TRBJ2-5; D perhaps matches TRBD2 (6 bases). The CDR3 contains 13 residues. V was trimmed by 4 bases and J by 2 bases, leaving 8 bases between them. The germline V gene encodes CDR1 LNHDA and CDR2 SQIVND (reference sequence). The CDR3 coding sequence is TGTGCCAGTAGTAAGGGGAGGCAAGAGACCCAGTACTTC. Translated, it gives CASSKGRQETQYF. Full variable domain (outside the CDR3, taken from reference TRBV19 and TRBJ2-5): DGGITQSPKYLFRKEGQNVTLSCEQNLNHDAMYWYRQDPGQGLRLIYYSQIVNDFQKGDIAEGYSVSREKKESFPLTVTSAQKNPTAFYLCASSKGRQETQYFGPGTRLLVL.

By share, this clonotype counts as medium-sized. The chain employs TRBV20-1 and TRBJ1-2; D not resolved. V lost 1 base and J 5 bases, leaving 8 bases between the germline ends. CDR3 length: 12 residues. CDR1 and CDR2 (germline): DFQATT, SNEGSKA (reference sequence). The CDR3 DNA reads TGCAGTGCTAGAGTTTTGGCGTATGGCTACACCTTC. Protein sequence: CSARVLAYGYTF.

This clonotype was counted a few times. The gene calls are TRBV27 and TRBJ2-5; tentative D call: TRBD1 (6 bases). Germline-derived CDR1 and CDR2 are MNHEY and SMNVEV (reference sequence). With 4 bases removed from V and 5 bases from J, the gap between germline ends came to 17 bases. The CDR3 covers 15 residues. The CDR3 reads CASSSARGRRETQYF. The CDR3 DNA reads TGTGCCAGCAGTTCGGCCAGGGGCCGGAGGGAGACCCAGTACTTC.

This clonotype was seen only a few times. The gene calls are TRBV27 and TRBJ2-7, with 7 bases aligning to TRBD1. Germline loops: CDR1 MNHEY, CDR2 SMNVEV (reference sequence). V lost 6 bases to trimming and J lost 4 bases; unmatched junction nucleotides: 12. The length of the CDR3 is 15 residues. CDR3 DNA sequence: TGTGCCAGCAGGTGGGACAGCCTGTCCGGGTACGAGCAGTACTTC. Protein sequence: CASRWDSLSGYEQYF.

The DNA for the CDR3 is TGCGCCAGCAGCTTGTTTGCTAGCACAGATACGCAGTATTTT. This translates into CASSLFASTDTQYF. V and J are TRBV5-1 and TRBJ2-3; D is unresolved. CDR3 length: 14 residues. With 1 base removed from V and 0 bases from J, the gap between germline ends came to 6 bases. Germline assignment: CDR1 SGHRS and CDR2 YFSETQ.

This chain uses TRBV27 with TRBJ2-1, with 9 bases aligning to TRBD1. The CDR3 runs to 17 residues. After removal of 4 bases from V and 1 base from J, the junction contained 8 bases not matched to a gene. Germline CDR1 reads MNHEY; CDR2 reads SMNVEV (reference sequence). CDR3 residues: CASSSIRTGVSYNEQFF. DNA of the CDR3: TGTGCCAGCAGTTCCATACGGACAGGGGTATCCTACAATGAGCAGTTCTTC.

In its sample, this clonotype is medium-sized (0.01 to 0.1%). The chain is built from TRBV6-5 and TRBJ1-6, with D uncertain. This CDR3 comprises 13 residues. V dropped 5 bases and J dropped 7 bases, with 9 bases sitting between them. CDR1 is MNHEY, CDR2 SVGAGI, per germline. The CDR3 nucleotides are TGTGCCAGCAGTATCTACAGAAATTCACCCCTCCACTTT. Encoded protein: CASSIYRNSPLHF.

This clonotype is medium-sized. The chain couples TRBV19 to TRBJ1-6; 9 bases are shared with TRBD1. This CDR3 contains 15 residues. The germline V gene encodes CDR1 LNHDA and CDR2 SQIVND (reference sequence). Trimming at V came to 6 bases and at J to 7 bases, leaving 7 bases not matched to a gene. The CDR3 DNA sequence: TGTGCCAGTAGGCGTTGGACAGGGGACAATTCACCCCTCCACTTT. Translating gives CASRRWTGDNSPLHF.

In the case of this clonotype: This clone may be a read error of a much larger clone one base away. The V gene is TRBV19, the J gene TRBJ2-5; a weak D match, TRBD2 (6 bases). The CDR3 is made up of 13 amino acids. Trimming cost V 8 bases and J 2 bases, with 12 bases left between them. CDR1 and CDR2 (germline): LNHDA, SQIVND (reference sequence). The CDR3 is CASGEGRQETQYF. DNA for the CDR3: TGTGCCAGTGGTGAGGGGAGGCAAGAGACCCAGTACTTC.

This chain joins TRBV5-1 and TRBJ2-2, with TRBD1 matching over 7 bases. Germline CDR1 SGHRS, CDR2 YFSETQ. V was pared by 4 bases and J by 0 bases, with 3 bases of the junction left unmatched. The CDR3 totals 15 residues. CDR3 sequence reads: CASSPTGTNTGELFF. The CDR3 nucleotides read TGCGCCAGCAGCCCGACAGGGACGAACACCGGGGAGCTGTTTTTT.

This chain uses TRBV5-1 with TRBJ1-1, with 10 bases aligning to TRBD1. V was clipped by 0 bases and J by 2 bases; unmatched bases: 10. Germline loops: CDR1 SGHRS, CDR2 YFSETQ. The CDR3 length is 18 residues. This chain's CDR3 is CASSLVNPGQGPNTEAFF. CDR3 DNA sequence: TGCGCCAGCAGCTTGGTTAATCCGGGACAGGGGCCTAACACTGAAGCTTTCTTT.

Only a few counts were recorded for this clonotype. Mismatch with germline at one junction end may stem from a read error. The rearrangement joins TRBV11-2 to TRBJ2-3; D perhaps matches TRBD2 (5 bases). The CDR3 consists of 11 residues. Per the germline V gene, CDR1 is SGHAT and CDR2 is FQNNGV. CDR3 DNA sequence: TGTGCCAGCAGCGCCGGGGTAGAGCGCTCCTTT. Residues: CASSAGVERSF.